A selection of T cell receptor beta chains follows, all from one sample in a study of blood T cells in healthy people across ages. One entry per CDR3 protein, called by TCRdb with MiXCR from the 5' RACE reads. The sample holds 1.5 million to 2 million distinct CDR3 sequences, 28% seen once. The sequenced sample was blood. These receptors were obtained from a woman aged 25-40 years in good health. The CDR3 runs from the conserved cysteine through the conserved F or W. Fields, in order: J gene, clone size, V gene, D gene, CDR3 DNA, CDR3 protein. A D gene is named only where the DNA matches it firmly. Clone size, where shown, is once, few, many, or a class for clones that have expanded.

j_call: TRBJ2-1; clone_size: many; v_call: TRBV6-5; d_call: -; cdr3_nt: TGTGCCAGCAGTCCACGAAGGGGGTACTACAATGAGCAGTTCTTC; cdr3_aa: CASSPRRGYYNEQFF
j_call: TRBJ2-7; clone_size: many; v_call: TRBV7-2; d_call: TRBD2; cdr3_nt: TGTGCCAGCAGCTTAGCATCTGCTAGCGGCCTACCCTACGAGCAGTACTTC; cdr3_aa: CASSLASASGLPYEQYF
j_call: TRBJ2-3; clone_size: -; v_call: TRBV7-9; d_call: -; cdr3_nt: TGTGCCAGCAGCTCCCTTTCAAACCGGGGCTCCAACACAGATACGCAGTATTTT; cdr3_aa: CASSSLSNRGSNTDTQYF
j_call: TRBJ1-2; clone_size: few; v_call: TRBV13; d_call: TRBD1; cdr3_nt: TGTGCCAGCAGCTTAGAGGACAGGGGACAGCTCGATTATGGCTACACCTTC; cdr3_aa: CASSLEDRGQLDYGYTF
j_call: TRBJ2-1; clone_size: few; v_call: TRBV2; d_call: -; cdr3_nt: TGTGCCAGCAGTGGCCAGGGTGCTCGGGGTGAGCAGTTCTTC; cdr3_aa: CASSGQGARGEQFF
j_call: TRBJ2-7; clone_size: many; v_call: TRBV18; d_call: TRBD1; cdr3_nt: TGTGCCAGCTCACCACAAGGACAGGGTTACGAGCAGTACTTC; cdr3_aa: CASSPQGQGYEQYF
j_call: TRBJ2-1; clone_size: few; v_call: TRBV28; d_call: TRBD2; cdr3_nt: TGTGCCAGCTTAACCCCCACAGCGGGGGGTACGTCCGGCAATGAGCAGTTCTTC; cdr3_aa: CASLTPTAGGTSGNEQFF
j_call: TRBJ1-1; clone_size: -; v_call: TRBV11-2; d_call: -; cdr3_nt: TGTGCCAGCAGGTCGGGGACACTTCTGGGGTCGAACACTGAAGCTTTCTTT; cdr3_aa: CASRSGTLLGSNTEAFF
j_call: TRBJ2-5; clone_size: -; v_call: TRBV2; d_call: -; cdr3_nt: TGTGCCAGCAGCGAAGAGGGACGACTTGAAGAGACCCAGTACTTC; cdr3_aa: CASSEEGRLEETQYF
j_call: TRBJ2-1; clone_size: -; v_call: TRBV5-1; d_call: TRBD2; cdr3_nt: TGCGCCAGCAGCGGATCGAGCGGGGGGGCGTCTTATGAGCAGTTCTTC; cdr3_aa: CASSGSSGGASYEQFF
j_call: TRBJ1-6; clone_size: -; v_call: TRBV7-2; d_call: -; cdr3_nt: TGTGCCAGCAGCTTGGGGACAATAGGTTCACCCCTCCACTTT; cdr3_aa: CASSLGTIGSPLHF
j_call: TRBJ1-1; clone_size: -; v_call: TRBV15; d_call: -; cdr3_nt: TGTGCCACCAGCAGAGTGTCTGGGGGCAAAGGTGATGAAGCTTTCTTT; cdr3_aa: CATSRVSGGKGDEAFF
j_call: TRBJ2-6; clone_size: -; v_call: TRBV20-1; d_call: -; cdr3_nt: TGCAGTGCCAGAGAGAGGCGAAGCTCTGGGGCCAACGTCCTGACTTTC; cdr3_aa: CSARERRSSGANVLTF
j_call: TRBJ2-7; clone_size: few; v_call: TRBV14; d_call: TRBD2; cdr3_nt: TGTGCCAGCAGCCCCATCCTAGCGGGAGAGGACGAGCAGTACTTC; cdr3_aa: CASSPILAGEDEQYF
j_call: TRBJ2-1; clone_size: -; v_call: TRBV30; d_call: TRBD2; cdr3_nt: TGTGCCTGGACTTCACTAGCGGGAGCTCCCAATGAGCAGTTCTTC; cdr3_aa: CAWTSLAGAPNEQFF
j_call: TRBJ1-2; clone_size: few; v_call: TRBV4-1; d_call: -; cdr3_nt: TGCGCCAGCAGCCAAGGCGCAGGGGAGATGTATGGCTACACCTTC; cdr3_aa: CASSQGAGEMYGYTF
j_call: TRBJ2-1; clone_size: -; v_call: TRBV6-2/TRBV6-3; d_call: TRBD2; cdr3_nt: TGTGCCAGCCGCAACGGCGGGAGTACCTACAATGAGCAGTTCTTC; cdr3_aa: CASRNGGSTYNEQFF